A selection of T cell receptor beta chains follows, all from one sample in a study of blood T cell repertoires in COVID-19. The data were produced by immunoSEQ multiplex PCR, yet TCRdb's version contains in-frame clones alone and is incomplete. This table has about 150,000 clones, about nine tenths appearing once. The sample taken for sequencing was peripheral blood. These receptors all come from a woman between 65 and 79 years old with acute or convalescent COVID-19. The CDR3 runs from the conserved cysteine through the conserved F or W. The order of the fields is V gene, J gene, CDR3 protein.

V gene: TRBV5-6; J gene: TRBJ2-2; CDR3 protein: CASSLVQYTGELFF
V gene: TRBV5-6; J gene: TRBJ2-6; CDR3 protein: CASRWTGSSSGANVLTF
V gene: TRBV13; J gene: TRBJ2-6; CDR3 protein: CASSPYGGQAISGANVLTF
V gene: TRBV7-9; J gene: TRBJ2-1; CDR3 protein: CATDKSSYNEQFF
V gene: TRBV6-2/TRBV6-3; J gene: TRBJ1-5; CDR3 protein: CASRPNRRNQPQHF
V gene: TRBV12-3/TRBV12-4; J gene: TRBJ1-4; CDR3 protein: CASRPTGIEKLFF
V gene: TRBV27; J gene: TRBJ2-3; CDR3 protein: CASRRTGVGDTQYF
V gene: TRBV19; J gene: TRBJ1-5; CDR3 protein: CASSISVYQPQHF
V gene: TRBV29-1; J gene: TRBJ1-4; CDR3 protein: CSVGGLSEKLFF
V gene: TRBV10-3; J gene: TRBJ2-7; CDR3 protein: CATRTGPSYEQYF
V gene: TRBV7-2; J gene: TRBJ1-4; CDR3 protein: CASSLDRGNEKLFF
V gene: TRBV7-2; J gene: TRBJ1-5; CDR3 protein: CASSWTGVNQPQHF
V gene: TRBV19; J gene: TRBJ1-5; CDR3 protein: CASRRDSTYSNQPQHF
V gene: TRBV3-1/TRBV3-2; J gene: TRBJ2-1; CDR3 protein: CASSLHRGEQFF
V gene: TRBV29-1; J gene: TRBJ1-2; CDR3 protein: CSVDYLGTGNGYTF
V gene: TRBV3-1/TRBV3-2; J gene: TRBJ1-1; CDR3 protein: CASSQGWGEVNTEAFF
V gene: TRBV19; J gene: TRBJ1-6; CDR3 protein: CASRLDRNNSPLHF